The subject of this entry is one T cell receptor (beta chain). This specimen belongs to a study of T cell responses to AZD1222 COVID-19 vaccine. Assay used: immunoSEQ multiplex PCR; TCRdb lists only in-frame clones, some missing. Here the sample spans around 150,000 clones, less than 95% being singletons. CDR1 and CDR2 (germline): SGHNT, YYREEE (reference sequence). J lost 2 bases, V lost 4 bases, and 12 bases had no gene match. The CDR3 is made up of 16 amino acids. The chain recombines TRBV5-4 with TRBJ2-7, with 7 bases that match TRBD1. This TCR derives from an adult in good health. The input for sequencing was peripheral blood, taken on day 0 of AZD1222 vaccination. DNA for the CDR3: TGTGCCAGCAGCACCCCCCGGGACAGCCTTACCTACGAGCAGTACTTC. The encoded protein is CASSTPRDSLTYEQYF.